Listed below are T cell receptor beta chains from one sample, sequenced in a study of vaccination effects on CD4 cells after COVID-19. Their antigens remain unidentified. This table comes from immunoSEQ multiplex PCR, and its TCRdb copy is limited to in-frame clones, with some not included. The table has 72,000 or so clones, about 67% seen once. The material was CD4+ T cells from PBMCs cultured without peptide, obtained after COVID-19 vaccination. The receptors originated from a human donor who received a COVID-19 vaccine. Both conserved end residues are part of each CDR3. The D gene is left open where the match is weak. Size is omitted from some rows. Given values are once, few, many or a class for expanded clones.

TRBV6-6,TRBJ1-5,NA,few,TGTGCCAGCAGTTACGGCGGGAATCAGCCCCAGCATTTT,CASSYGGNQPQHF
TRBV2,TRBJ1-1,NA,few,TGTGCCAGCAGGTCACAGCTGGATAAGAACACTGAAGCTTTCTTT,CASRSQLDKNTEAFF
TRBV24-1,TRBJ2-1,TRBD2,NA,TGTGCCACCAGTGATCCTGGACTAGCGGGGGGCCTCGGTGAGCAGTTCTTC,CATSDPGLAGGLGEQFF
TRBV6-5,TRBJ1-2,NA,NA,TGTGCCAGCAGTTACCAGTCGGACAGAGGCTACACCTTC,CASSYQSDRGYTF
TRBV3-1/TRBV3-2,TRBJ2-3,TRBD2,NA,TGTGCCAGCAGCCTATATAATCTAGCGGGGATCACAGATACGCAGTATTTT,CASSLYNLAGITDTQYF
TRBV5-1,TRBJ2-5,NA,NA,TGCGCCAGCAGCTTGGGTCCCCTTGCGGGGACCACTCAAGAGACCCAGTACTTC,CASSLGPLAGTTQETQYF
TRBV28,TRBJ1-5,NA,NA,TGTGCCAGCAGTTTATTCGGGATCAGGGAAAGCAATCAGCCCCAGCATTTT,CASSLFGIRESNQPQHF
TRBV24-1,TRBJ2-1,NA,NA,TGTGCCACCAGTGACCCCGGGGGGCAAAGTGAGCAGTTCTTC,CATSDPGGQSEQFF
TRBV7-2,TRBJ1-3,NA,NA,TGTGCCAGCAGTCAACAGGGAAACTCCGGAAACACCATATATTTT,CASSQQGNSGNTIYF
TRBV5-1,TRBJ1-3,NA,few,TGCGCCAGCAGCTTGGGCCACAACTCTGGAAACACCATATATTTT,CASSLGHNSGNTIYF
TRBV5-5,TRBJ1-4,TRBD1,NA,TGTGCCAGCAGCTTGGCAGGGGGCCTGGATGAAAAACTGTTTTTT,CASSLAGGLDEKLFF
TRBV18,TRBJ2-2,NA,NA,TGTGCCAGCTCACCACGGGGGCTAGACACCGGGGAGCTGTTTTTT,CASSPRGLDTGELFF
TRBV10-3,TRBJ2-5,NA,NA,TGTGCCATCAGTGATAGCAACCAAGAGACCCAGTACTTC,CAISDSNQETQYF
TRBV4-1,TRBJ2-5,TRBD1,NA,TGCGCCAGCAGCCCGATCCCTGGACAGGGGTTAGAGACCCAGTACTTC,CASSPIPGQGLETQYF
TRBV4-3,TRBJ2-3,NA,few,TGCGCCAGCAGCCCCCAAATTGGCACAGATACGCAGTATTTT,CASSPQIGTDTQYF
TRBV5-1,TRBJ2-2,NA,NA,TGCGCCAGCAGTCGACAGGGAGGAGGGACAAACACCGGGGAGCTGTTTTTT,CASSRQGGGTNTGELFF
TRBV5-1,TRBJ1-5,TRBD1,NA,TGCGCCAGCAGCTTGGGGGACAGTCGCAATCAGCCCCAGCATTTT,CASSLGDSRNQPQHF
TRBV2,TRBJ2-2,NA,NA,TGTGCCAGCAGTGAACGGTCTGACACCGGGGAGCTGTTTTTT,CASSERSDTGELFF
TRBV7-2,TRBJ1-5,NA,NA,TGTGCCAGCAGCCAGAGCGGGGTTCAGCCCCAGCATTTT,CASSQSGVQPQHF
TRBV20-1,TRBJ2-3,NA,NA,TGCAGTGCTAGTAGGGGGGTAGATACGCAGTATTTT,CSASRGVDTQYF
TRBV6-6,TRBJ1-2,NA,few,TGTGCCAGCAGTCTACGGACACTACACTATGGCTACACCTTC,CASSLRTLHYGYTF
TRBV24-1,TRBJ1-1,NA,few,TGTGCCACACAAGACCCCGGAGGGGAAGCTTTCTTT,CATQDPGGEAFF
TRBV7-8,TRBJ1-2,NA,NA,TGTGCCAGCAGCTTAAAGGCGGATTGGTACTATGGCTACACCTTC,CASSLKADWYYGYTF
TRBV6-5,TRBJ1-2,TRBD1,few,TGTGCCAGCAGGCTTACAGGGGCCTATGGCTACACCTTC,CASRLTGAYGYTF
TRBV5-1,TRBJ2-1,NA,NA,TGCGCCAGCAGGCTCCAGGGGACCTACAATGAGCAGTTCTTC,CASRLQGTYNEQFF
TRBV30,TRBJ2-2,TRBD1,few,TGTGCCTGGAGTAACAGGGGCCCCGGGGAGCTGTTTTTT,CAWSNRGPGELFF
TRBV7-2,TRBJ2-1,NA,NA,TGTGCCAGCAGCCCCGGGACTCAGTACAATGAGCAGTTCTTC,CASSPGTQYNEQFF
TRBV29-1,TRBJ1-2,NA,NA,TGCAGCGTTAAACCCGGGAGCGAGGGATACACCTTC,CSVKPGSEGYTF
TRBV5-1,TRBJ2-3,NA,NA,TGCGCCAGCAGCCCCGGGGTGAGCACAGATACGCAGTATTTT,CASSPGVSTDTQYF
TRBV6-5,TRBJ1-3,NA,NA,TGTGCCAGTTCGGCGGGGCAGTCTGGAAACACCATATATTTT,CASSAGQSGNTIYF
TRBV21-1,TRBJ1-1,NA,NA,TGTGCCAGCAGCAAAGTTACAGCCATGAACACTGAAGCTTTCTTT,CASSKVTAMNTEAFF
TRBV5-4,TRBJ1-4,TRBD1,NA,TGTGCCAGCAGCCTTGACAGGGGGGATGAAAAACTGTTTTTT,CASSLDRGDEKLFF
TRBV5-5,TRBJ1-4,TRBD1,NA,TGTGCCAGCAGCTTGGGACAGGGTACAACTAATGAAAAACTGTTTTTT,CASSLGQGTTNEKLFF
TRBV30,TRBJ2-5,TRBD2,NA,TGTGCCTGGAGTGTACAAGGTTTAACTAGCGGGGGACAAGAGACCCAGTACTTC,CAWSVQGLTSGGQETQYF
TRBV7-8,TRBJ2-2,NA,few,TGTGCCAGCAGACCTGGACAGAGAAACACCGGGGAGCTGTTTTTT,CASRPGQRNTGELFF
TRBV29-1,TRBJ2-2,TRBD2,NA,TGCAGCGCCTCCGGGACTAGCGTCTTCACCGGGGAGCTGTTTTTT,CSASGTSVFTGELFF
TRBV24-1,TRBJ2-2,TRBD2,NA,TGTGCCACCAGAGCGGGACCCTTGAACACCGGGGAGCTGTTTTTT,CATRAGPLNTGELFF
TRBV18,TRBJ2-5,NA,NA,TGTGCCAGCTCACCACCGCTGGAGACCCAGTACTTC,CASSPPLETQYF
TRBV6-1,TRBJ1-1,TRBD1,NA,TGTGCCAGCAGTTGGACAGGGGTGGACACTGAAGCTTTCTTT,CASSWTGVDTEAFF
TRBV24-1,TRBJ1-2,NA,NA,TGTGCCACCAGTGATCCGACCGGGAACTATGGCTACACCTTC,CATSDPTGNYGYTF
TRBV25-1,TRBJ2-2,TRBD1,NA,TGTGCCAGCAGTGTCGGGACAGGCAAGCTGTTTTTT,CASSVGTGKLFF
TRBV18,TRBJ1-1,TRBD1,NA,TGTGCCAGCTCACCAATGACAGGGATGAACACTGAAGCTTTCTTT,CASSPMTGMNTEAFF
TRBV20-1,TRBJ1-2,NA,NA,TGCAGTGCTCGGGACAACTATGGCTACACCTTC,CSARDNYGYTF
TRBV28,TRBJ1-1,TRBD1,many,TGTGCCAGCAGTTTGGCCGCGACAGGGGCGAACACTGAAGCTTTCTTT,CASSLAATGANTEAFF
TRBV5-6,TRBJ1-5,NA,once,TGTGCCAGCAGCTTGGGACAGACTAATCAGCCCCAGCATTTT,CASSLGQTNQPQHF
TRBV6-4,TRBJ1-2,NA,NA,TGTGCCAGCAGTGACGAAGGGCCCTTAGGGGGCTACACCTTC,CASSDEGPLGGYTF
TRBV12-3/TRBV12-4,TRBJ1-1,NA,NA,TGTGCCAGCAGCTTAACCGAAGTGACTGAAGCTTTCTTT,CASSLTEVTEAFF
TRBV6-4,TRBJ2-2,TRBD1,NA,TGTGCCAGCAGTGGGGACAGACACAACACCGGGGAGCTGTTTTTT,CASSGDRHNTGELFF
TRBV28,TRBJ1-1,NA,NA,TGTGCCAGCAGTCCCGCCCAAATGTGGACTGAAGCTTTCTTT,CASSPAQMWTEAFF
TRBV5-6,TRBJ2-1,TRBD2,NA,TGTGCCAGCAGCTTGCGGCTAGCGGGGGGCAAAATGAATGAGCAGTTCTTC,CASSLRLAGGKMNEQFF
TRBV5-1,TRBJ1-5,TRBD1,few,TGCGCCAGCAGCCAAGGACAGGGCCAGCCCCAGCATTTT,CASSQGQGQPQHF
TRBV6-1,TRBJ2-5,NA,NA,TGTGCCAGCAGTGACAGTCTAGAGTACCAAGAGACCCAGTACTTC,CASSDSLEYQETQYF
TRBV28,TRBJ2-3,NA,NA,TGTGCCAGCAGCCCCCGGGACCCAGTCGGAGATACGCAGTATTTT,CASSPRDPVGDTQYF
TRBV18,TRBJ1-5,NA,NA,TGTGCCAGCTCACCACTAGTAGGAAATCAGCCCCAGCATTTT,CASSPLVGNQPQHF
TRBV4-1,TRBJ1-1,NA,NA,TGCGCCAGCAGCCAAAACCGGGGGCTTGAAGCTTTCTTT,CASSQNRGLEAFF